What follows is one T cell receptor (beta chain) and its context. The entirety of the isolated RNA underwent reverse transcription, so expressed TCRB transcripts were sequenced. Assay used: immunoSEQ multiplex PCR; TCRdb lists only in-frame clones, some missing. The data contain about 42,000 clones, around 50% of them singletons. This sample was included in a study of beta chain features in type 1 diabetes. Trimming removed 5 bases at V and 5 bases at J, with 12 bases between. The length of the CDR3 is 13 residues. Per the germline V gene, CDR1 is SGHAT and CDR2 is FQNNGV. The specimen sequenced was stem cell memory CD4+ T cells from blood. The clonotype was recovered from a woman under 40 in good health. The chain joins TRBV11-2 to TRBJ2-5, with D perhaps matching TRBD2 (6 bases). In nucleotides, the CDR3 is TGTGCCAGCAGCCCGCGGGGCCGCGAGACCCAGTACTTC. It yields the protein CASSPRGRETQYF.